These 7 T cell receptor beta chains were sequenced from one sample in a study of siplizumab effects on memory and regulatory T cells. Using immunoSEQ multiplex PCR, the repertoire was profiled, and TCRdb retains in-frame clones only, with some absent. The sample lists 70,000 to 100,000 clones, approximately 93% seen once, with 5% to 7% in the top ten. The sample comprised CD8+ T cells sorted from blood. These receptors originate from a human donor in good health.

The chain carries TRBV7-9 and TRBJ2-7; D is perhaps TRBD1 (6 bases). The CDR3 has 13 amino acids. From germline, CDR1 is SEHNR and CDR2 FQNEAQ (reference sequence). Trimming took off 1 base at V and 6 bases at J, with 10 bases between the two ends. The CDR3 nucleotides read TGTGCCAGCAGCTTAGTGGACAGTCCCGAGCAGTACTTC. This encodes CASSLVDSPEQYF.

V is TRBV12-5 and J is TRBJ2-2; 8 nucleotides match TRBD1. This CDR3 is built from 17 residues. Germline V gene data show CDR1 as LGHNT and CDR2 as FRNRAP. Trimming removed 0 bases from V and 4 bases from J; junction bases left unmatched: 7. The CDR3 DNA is TGTGCTAGTGGTTTGGTACTGGACAGGGTAGTCACCGGGGAGCTGTTTTTT. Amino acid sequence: CASGLVLDRVVTGELFF.

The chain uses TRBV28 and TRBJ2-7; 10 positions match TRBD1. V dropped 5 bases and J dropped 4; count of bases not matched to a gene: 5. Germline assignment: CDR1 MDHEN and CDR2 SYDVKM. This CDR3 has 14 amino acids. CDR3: CASSLDRGQYEQYF. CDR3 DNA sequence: TGTGCCAGCAGTCTCGACAGGGGGCAATACGAGCAGTACTTC. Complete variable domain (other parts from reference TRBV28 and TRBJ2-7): DVKVTQSSRYLVKRTGEKVFLECVQDMDHENMFWYRQDPGLGLRLIYFSYDVKMKEKGDIPEGYSVSREKKERFSLILESASTNQTSMYLCASSLDRGQYEQYFGPGTRLTVT.

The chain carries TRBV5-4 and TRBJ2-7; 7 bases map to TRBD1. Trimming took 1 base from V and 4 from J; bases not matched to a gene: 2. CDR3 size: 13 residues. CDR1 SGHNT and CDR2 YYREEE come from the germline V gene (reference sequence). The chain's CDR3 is CASSLYRGYEQYF. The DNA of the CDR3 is TGTGCCAGCAGCTTGTACAGGGGTTACGAGCAGTACTTC.

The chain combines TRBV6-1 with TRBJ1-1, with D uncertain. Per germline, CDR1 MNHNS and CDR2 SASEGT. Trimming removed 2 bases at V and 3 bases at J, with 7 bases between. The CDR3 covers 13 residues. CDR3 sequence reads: CASSEWFYTEAFF. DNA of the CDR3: TGTGCCAGCAGTGAATGGTTCTACACTGAAGCTTTCTTT.

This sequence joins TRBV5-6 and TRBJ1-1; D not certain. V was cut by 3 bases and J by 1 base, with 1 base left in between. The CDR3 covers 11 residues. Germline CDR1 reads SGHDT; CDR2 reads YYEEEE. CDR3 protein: CASSSNTEAFF. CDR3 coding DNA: TGTGCCAGCAGCTCGAACACTGAAGCTTTCTTT.

The CDR3 sequence: CASSSPLRLAGDVNEQYF. The DNA for the CDR3 is TGTGCCAGCAGCTCCCCTCTAAGACTAGCGGGAGATGTGAACGAGCAGTACTTC. V usage is TRBV7-9 and J usage is TRBJ2-7; 12 bases line up with TRBD2. The germline CDR1 and CDR2 sequences are SEHNR and FQNEAQ (reference sequence). This CDR3 is built from 18 residues. J lost 5 bases, V lost 4 bases, and 15 bases had no gene match.